The T cell receptor (beta chain) under discussion was sequenced for a study of blood T cells in healthy people across ages. Primed by a sample-barcoded 5' primer and a J-beta primer mix, a second PCR proceeded for 7 to 11 cycles. TCRdb reprocessed the 5' RACE reads with MiXCR, giving one entry per CDR3 protein. The sample records over 750,000 distinct CDR3 sequences, roughly 25% being singletons. Germline lookup yields CDR1 SGHRS and CDR2 YFSETQ. V dropped 4 bases and J dropped 4; count of bases not matched to a gene: 6. The length of the CDR3 is 16 residues. This clonotype was seen at least ten times. These data were likewise used in another study, on T cells of mothers and their children. That work states: Each donor was one of three healthy Caucasian mothers or one of their six children.

This clonotype was obtained from a boy aged 5-17 years in good health. Sequencing was performed on blood. J is TRBJ2-1 and V is TRBV5-1; TRBD2 agrees at 12 bases. This chain's CDR3 is CASSPQLAGGYNEQFF. The CDR3, as DNA: TGCGCCAGCAGCCCGCAACTAGCGGGGGGATACAATGAGCAGTTCTTC.